This entry lists 6 T cell receptor beta chains sequenced from one sample in a study of shared clonotypes between healthy human individuals. Measured with immunoSEQ multiplex PCR; TCRdb has only the in-frame clones, and not every one. The sample holds hundreds of thousands of clones, 95% seen once. Naive CD8 populations comprised CD45RO-negative cells positively selected for CCR7, excluding terminally differentiated effector memory CD45RA+ cells. Sequences were obtained from naive CD8+ T cells sorted from blood. The source of these receptors is a woman in her twenties or thirties in good health.

This rearrangement joins TRBV29-1 to TRBJ2-7; D might be TRBD2 (7 bases). This CDR3 has 16 amino acids. Germline V gene data show CDR1 as SQVTM and CDR2 as ANQGSEA. The ends were cut back, 1 base at V and 0 bases at J, with 16 bases in the middle. The CDR3: CSVEVVKGGLSYEQYF. The CDR3 DNA reads as TGCAGCGTTGAAGTCGTCAAGGGGGGGCTCTCCTACGAGCAGTACTTC.

This chain joins TRBV6-5 and TRBJ1-2; perhaps TRBD1 as D (6 bases). V dropped 5 bases and J dropped 8 bases, with 15 bases sitting between them. Germline V gene sequence: CDR1 MNHEY, CDR2 SVGAGI. This CDR3 has 13 amino acids. Here the CDR3 reads CASSDTGILGYTF. In DNA, the CDR3 is TGTGCCAGCAGTGATACAGGGATACTAGGCTACACCTTC.

DNA of the CDR3: TGCGCCAGCAGCTTGGACCGAACTAGCGGAAACAATGAGCAGTTCTTC. Residues: CASSLDRTSGNNEQFF. V is TRBV5-1 and J is TRBJ2-1, with 8 positions matching TRBD2. J lost 5 bases, V lost 0 bases, and 7 bases had no gene match. Germline V lookup: CDR1 SGHRS, CDR2 YFSETQ. The CDR3 length is 16 residues.

This sequence joins TRBV19 and TRBJ1-1, with a weak D call TRBD1 (5 bases). V dropped 3 bases and J dropped 0 bases, with 14 bases sitting between them. The CDR3 loop spans 16 amino acids. CDR1 and CDR2 (germline): LNHDA, SQIVND (reference sequence). The CDR3 loop reads CASSIGGFGLNTEAFF. The DNA of the CDR3 is TGTGCCAGTAGTATTGGGGGGTTCGGTTTGAACACTGAAGCTTTCTTT.

This chain connects TRBV2 to TRBJ2-7, with 11 bases fitting TRBD2. CDR3 length: 15 amino acids. Looked up from germline, CDR1 is SNHLY and CDR2 is FYNNEI. The trim removed 8 bases at V and 0 bases at J, leaving 6 bases unmatched. The CDR3 DNA reads TGTGCCAGCGGCGCGACTAGCGGGACCTCCTACGAGCAGTACTTC. Translation gives CASGATSGTSYEQYF.

The genes are TRBV27 and TRBJ2-3, with a tentative D call TRBD1 (5 bases). This CDR3 has 13 residues. CDR1 and CDR2 (germline): MNHEY, SMNVEV (reference sequence). Trimming cost V 8 bases and J 3 bases, with 12 bases left between them. The CDR3 DNA sequence: TGTGCCAGCTCCAGCTCAGGGACAGATACGCAGTATTTT. It codes for CASSSSGTDTQYF.